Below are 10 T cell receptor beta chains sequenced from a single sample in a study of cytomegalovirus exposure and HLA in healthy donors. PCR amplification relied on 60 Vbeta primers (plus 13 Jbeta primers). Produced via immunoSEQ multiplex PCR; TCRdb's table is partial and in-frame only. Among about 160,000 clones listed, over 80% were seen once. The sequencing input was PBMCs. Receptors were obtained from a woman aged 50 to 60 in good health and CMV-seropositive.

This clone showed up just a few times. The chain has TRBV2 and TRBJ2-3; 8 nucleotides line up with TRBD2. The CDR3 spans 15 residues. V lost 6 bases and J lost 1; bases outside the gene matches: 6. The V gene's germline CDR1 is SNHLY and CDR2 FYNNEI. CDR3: CASSVREGGTDTQYF. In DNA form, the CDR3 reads TGTGCCAGCAGCGTCCGGGAGGGGGGCACAGATACGCAGTATTTT.

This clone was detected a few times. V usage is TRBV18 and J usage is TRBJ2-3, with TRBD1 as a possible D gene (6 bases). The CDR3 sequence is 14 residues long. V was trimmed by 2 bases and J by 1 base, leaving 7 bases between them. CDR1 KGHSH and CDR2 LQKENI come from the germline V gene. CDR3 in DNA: TGTGCCAGCTCACCAGCAGGGGGCACAGATACGCAGTATTTT. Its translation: CASSPAGGTDTQYF.

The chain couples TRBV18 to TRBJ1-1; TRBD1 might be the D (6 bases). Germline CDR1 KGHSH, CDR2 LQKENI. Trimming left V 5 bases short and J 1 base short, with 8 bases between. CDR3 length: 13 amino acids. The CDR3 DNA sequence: TGTGCCAGCTCATCGGACAGGAACACTGAAGCTTTCTTT. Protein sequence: CASSSDRNTEAFF.

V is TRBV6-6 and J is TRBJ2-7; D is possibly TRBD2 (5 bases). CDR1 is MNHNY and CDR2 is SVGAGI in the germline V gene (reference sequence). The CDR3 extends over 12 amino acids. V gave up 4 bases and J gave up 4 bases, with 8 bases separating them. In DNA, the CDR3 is TGTGCCAGCAGTTTACTAGGGTACGAGCAGTACTTC. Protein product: CASSLLGYEQYF.

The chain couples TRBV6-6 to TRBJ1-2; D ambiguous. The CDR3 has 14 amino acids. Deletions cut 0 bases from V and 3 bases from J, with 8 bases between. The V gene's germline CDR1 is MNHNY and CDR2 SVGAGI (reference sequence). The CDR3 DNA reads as TGTGCCAGCAGTTACTCGGCCGGAGACTATGGCTACACCTTC. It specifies CASSYSAGDYGYTF.

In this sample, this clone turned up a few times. CDR3 bases: TGTGCCAGCAGCTTTCGTCCCGCGGCAGATACGCAGTATTTT. It yields the protein CASSFRPAADTQYF. The chain combines TRBV11-2 with TRBJ2-3, with no clear D. Deletions cut 3 bases from V and 4 bases from J, with 11 bases between. The germline CDR1 and CDR2 sequences are SGHAT and FQNNGV. The CDR3 is made up of 14 amino acids.

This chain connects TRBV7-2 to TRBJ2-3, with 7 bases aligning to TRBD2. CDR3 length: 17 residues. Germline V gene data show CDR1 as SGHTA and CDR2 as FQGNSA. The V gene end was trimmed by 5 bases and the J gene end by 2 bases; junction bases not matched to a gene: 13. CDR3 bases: TGTGCCAGCAGCCCCCGCGTTGGCGGGGGAATCACAGATACGCAGTATTTT. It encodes CASSPRVGGGITDTQYF.

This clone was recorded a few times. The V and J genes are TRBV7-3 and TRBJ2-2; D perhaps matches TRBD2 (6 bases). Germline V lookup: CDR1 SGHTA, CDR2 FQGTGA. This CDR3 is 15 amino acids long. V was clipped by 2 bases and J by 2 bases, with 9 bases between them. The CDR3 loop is CASSLGGTNTGELFF. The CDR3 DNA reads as TGTGCCAGCAGCTTAGGAGGGACTAACACCGGGGAGCTGTTTTTT.

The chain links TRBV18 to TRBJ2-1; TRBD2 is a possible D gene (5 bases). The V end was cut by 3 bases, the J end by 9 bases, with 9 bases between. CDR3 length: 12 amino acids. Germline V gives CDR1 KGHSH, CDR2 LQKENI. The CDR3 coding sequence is TGTGCCAGCTCACCGGATCGGGGTGAGCAGTTCTTC. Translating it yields CASSPDRGEQFF. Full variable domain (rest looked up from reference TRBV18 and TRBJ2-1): NAGVMQNPRHLVRRRGQEARLRCSPMKGHSHVYWYRQLPEEGLKFMVYLQKENIIDESGMPKERFSAEFPKEGPSILRIQQVVRGDSAAYFCASSPDRGEQFFGPGTRLTVL.

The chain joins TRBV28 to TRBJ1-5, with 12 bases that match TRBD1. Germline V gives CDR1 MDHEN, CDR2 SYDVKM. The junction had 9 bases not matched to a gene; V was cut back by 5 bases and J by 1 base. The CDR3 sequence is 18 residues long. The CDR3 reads CASSPAGQGAGSNQPQHF. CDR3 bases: TGTGCCAGCAGTCCAGCGGGACAGGGGGCTGGAAGCAATCAGCCCCAGCATTTT. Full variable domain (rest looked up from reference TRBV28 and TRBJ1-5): DVKVTQSSRYLVKRTGEKVFLECVQDMDHENMFWYRQDPGLGLRLIYFSYDVKMKEKGDIPEGYSVSREKKERFSLILESASTNQTSMYLCASSPAGQGAGSNQPQHFGDGTRLSIL.